The 25 T cell receptor beta chains in this list originate from one sample, sequenced in a study of CD8 T cells in ankylosing spondylitis. MiXCR, applied by TCRdb to the 5' RACE reads, yields one record per CDR3 protein. This table holds fewer than 25,000 distinct CDR3 sequences, under 15% found once. The sequencing input was blood. Receptor source: a male donor with ankylosing spondylitis or in good health (not recorded which).

This clonotype was observed many times. This chain joins TRBV6-5 and TRBJ2-2; 14 bases map to TRBD2. Germline V gives CDR1 MNHEY, CDR2 SVGAGI. There are 19 residues in the CDR3. J lost 0 bases, V lost 4 bases, and 7 bases had no gene match. In DNA form, the CDR3 reads TGTGCCAGCAGTTCTTCTCCGGGACTAGCGGGAGCGAACACCGGGGAGCTGTTTTTT. The encoded protein is CASSSSPGLAGANTGELFF.

This clonotype was counted at least ten times. J is TRBJ1-6 and V is TRBV6-5, with D possibly TRBD1 on 5 matching bases. V was cut by 7 bases and J by 4 bases, with 14 bases left in between. The germline gives CDR1 MNHEY, CDR2 SVGAGI. The CDR3 spans 15 residues. This chain's CDR3 is CASNPGARYNSPLHF. CDR3 nucleotides: TGTGCCAGCAATCCTGGGGCTCGGTATAATTCACCCCTCCACTTT.

This clonotype turned up a few times. The chain combines TRBV6-5 with TRBJ2-5; possible D gene TRBD2, 6 bases. The V and J ends lost 8 bases and 3 bases respectively, with 10 bases between them. This CDR3 region has 12 residues. Per the germline V gene, CDR1 is MNHEY and CDR2 is SVGAGI. CDR3 DNA sequence: TGTGCCAGCGGAGGGTCCGAAGAGACCCAGTACTTC. Amino acid sequence: CASGGSEETQYF.

The chain is built from TRBV12-3 or TRBV12-4 and TRBJ2-3; unclear D gene. CDR3 length: 11 residues. V gave up 4 bases and J gave up 3 bases, with 2 bases separating them. CDR3 loop: CASSYTDTQYF. CDR3 sequence (DNA): TGTGCCAGCAGTTATACAGATACGCAGTATTTT.

The table lists this clonotype with a few counts. V is TRBV28 and J is TRBJ2-3; possibly TRBD2 for D (5 bases). The CDR3 is 16 amino acids. V lost 6 bases and J lost 1, with 17 bases in between. Per the germline V gene, CDR1 is MDHEN and CDR2 is SYDVKM. Here the CDR3 reads CASSPGLEWGTDTQYF. CDR3 in DNA: TGTGCCAGCAGCCCCGGACTTGAATGGGGCACAGATACGCAGTATTTT.

This clonotype has ten or more counts. The chain employs TRBV6-6 and TRBJ2-3; no clear D. The germline gives CDR1 MNHNY, CDR2 SVGAGI (reference sequence). This CDR3 is 13 amino acids long. Trimming removed 0 bases at V and 6 bases at J, with 7 bases between. CDR3 DNA sequence: TGTGCCAGCAGTTACTCGAACCGGGATACGCAGTATTTT. Translating gives CASSYSNRDTQYF.

This clonotype came up many times. The genes are TRBV12-3 or TRBV12-4 and TRBJ2-2, with no clear D. The CDR3 has 14 amino acids. Trimming took off 7 bases at V and 5 bases at J, with 14 bases between the two ends. CDR3 residues: CASTPSLGTGELFF. The CDR3 coding sequence is TGTGCCAGCACCCCTTCTCTGGGAACCGGGGAGCTGTTTTTT.

By proportion, this clonotype is medium-sized. V and J are TRBV20-1 and TRBJ2-3; TRBD2 aligns across 11 bases. The length of the CDR3 is 19 residues. Germline V gives CDR1 DFQATT, CDR2 SNEGSKA (reference sequence). V lost 8 bases and J lost 2; bases outside the gene matches: 21. In nucleotides, the CDR3 is TGCAGTACGCAGGGGCTACAGACTAGCGGGGCAGGACCCACAGATACGCAGTATTTT. It translates to CSTQGLQTSGAGPTDTQYF.

This clonotype appeared many times. This rearrangement joins TRBV11-2 to TRBJ2-4; TRBD2 matches at 7 bases. Germline-derived CDR1 and CDR2 are SGHAT and FQNNGV. The trim removed 5 bases at V and 6 bases at J, leaving 7 bases unmatched. This CDR3 is 14 amino acids long. CDR3 sequence (DNA): TGTGCCAGCAGCAGCCGACTAGCTAGAAACATTCAGTACTTC. This translates into CASSSRLARNIQYF.

The chain has TRBV2 and TRBJ1-4; D remains unclear. This CDR3 has 15 residues. V was pared by 6 bases and J by 5 bases, with 16 bases between. Germline V gives CDR1 SNHLY, CDR2 FYNNEI. DNA of the CDR3: TGTGCCAGCAGACGGACCTCCGCCCTAAATGAAAAACTGTTTTTT. Residues: CASRRTSALNEKLFF.

This clonotype was seen ten or more times. V usage is TRBV9 and J usage is TRBJ2-3; D is perhaps TRBD1 (5 bases). V was clipped by 0 bases and J by 1 base, with 9 bases between them. Per the germline V gene, CDR1 is SGDLS and CDR2 is YYNGEE. The CDR3 length is 15 residues. This CDR3 reads CASSVVQDGTDTQYF. CDR3 nucleotides: TGTGCCAGCAGCGTAGTACAGGACGGCACAGATACGCAGTATTTT.

This clonotype appeared a few times. This chain connects TRBV20-1 to TRBJ2-3; maybe TRBD2 (6 bases). The CDR3 is 15 residues long. Trimming took off 4 bases at V and 2 bases at J, with 16 bases between the two ends. Germline-derived CDR1 and CDR2 are DFQATT and SNEGSKA (reference sequence). CDR3 region: CSATGPSDITDTQYF. Here the CDR3 DNA reads TGCAGTGCTACCGGGCCTAGCGATATCACAGATACGCAGTATTTT.

This clonotype was counted at least ten times. The J gene is TRBJ2-2, the V gene TRBV7-2; D ambiguous. Trimming pared 4 bases from V and 4 bases from J, leaving 10 bases between. From germline, CDR1 is SGHTA and CDR2 FQGNSA. This CDR3 comprises 14 residues. The CDR3 region is CASSSVESTGELFF. As DNA, the CDR3 is TGTGCCAGCAGCTCCGTAGAATCCACCGGGGAGCTGTTTTTT.

In its sample, this clonotype was seen many times. V and J are TRBV7-2 and TRBJ2-7, with D possibly TRBD1 on 6 matching bases. The V and J ends lost 5 bases and 1 base respectively, with 15 bases between them. The CDR3 totals 15 residues. The germline V gene encodes CDR1 SGHTA and CDR2 FQGNSA. The CDR3 coding sequence is TGTGCCAGCAGCCTAGGTGGGGGCCGATCCTACGAGCAGTACGTC. Protein: CASSLGGGRSYEQYV.

There are many counts of this clonotype. The chain couples TRBV29-1 to TRBJ2-3; the D gene is possibly TRBD1 (6 bases). V was cut by 3 bases and J by 2 bases, with 12 bases left in between. Germline lookup yields CDR1 SQVTM and CDR2 ANQGSEA. This CDR3 is built from 14 residues. CDR3 sequence: CSVDRGSTTDTQYF. CDR3 bases: TGCAGCGTTGACAGGGGCTCAACCACAGATACGCAGTATTTT.

This clonotype occurred many times. The CDR3 reads CASSGVRGGASPGELFF. The CDR3 DNA follows: TGTGCCAGCAGTGGGGTTCGCGGGGGGGCTTCCCCCGGGGAGCTGTTTTTT. This chain uses TRBV27 with TRBJ2-2; 9 bases map to TRBD2. This CDR3 has 17 residues. Germline V gene lookup returns CDR1 MNHEY and CDR2 SMNVEV (reference sequence). The junction had 13 bases not matched to a gene; V was cut back by 5 bases and J by 6 bases.

The table lists this clonotype with many counts. This chain joins TRBV29-1 and TRBJ1-1, with D tentatively TRBD1 (6 bases). CDR1 and CDR2 from the germline V gene are SQVTM and ANQGSEA. CDR3 length: 11 amino acids. V lost 5 bases, J lost 7 bases, and 11 bases lay in between. DNA of the CDR3: TGCAGCGTTCCGACAGGCGGTGAAGCTTTCTTT. Protein product: CSVPTGGEAFF.

In this sample, this clonotype turned up many times. J is TRBJ2-5 and V is TRBV12-3 or TRBV12-4; 7 bases agree with TRBD1. The CDR3 length is 16 residues. The ends lost 3 bases at V and 1 base at J; junction bases unmatched: 8. Here the CDR3 reads CASSLTPPGGQETQYF. In nucleotides, the CDR3 is TGTGCCAGCAGTTTGACCCCTCCAGGGGGCCAAGAGACCCAGTACTTC.

This clonotype was seen ten or more times. The chain carries TRBV7-2 and TRBJ2-2; no clear D gene. Trimming pared 2 bases from V and 6 bases from J, leaving 7 bases between. The CDR3 runs to 13 residues. CDR1 is SGHTA and CDR2 is FQGNSA in the germline V gene. The CDR3 is CASSLRTAGELFF. In DNA, the CDR3 is TGTGCCAGCAGCTTAAGGACGGCCGGGGAGCTGTTTTTT.

In its sample, this clonotype was seen many times. The chain couples TRBV5-1 to TRBJ2-3; TRBD2 agrees at 10 bases. The CDR3 is 14 amino acids. The germline CDR1 and CDR2 sequences are SGHRS and YFSETQ. V shed 4 bases, J shed 6 bases, and the junction held 5 bases outside the gene matches. The CDR3 is CASSARLAGDTQYF. CDR3 bases: TGCGCCAGCAGCGCGCGACTAGCGGGCGATACGCAGTATTTT.

This clonotype was seen at least ten times. The chain couples TRBV28 to TRBJ2-2; D call uncertain. This CDR3 is 12 amino acids long. Germline lookup yields CDR1 MDHEN and CDR2 SYDVKM. V lost 8 bases and J 4 bases, leaving 8 bases between the germline ends. CDR3 in DNA: TGTGCCAGCCAAAAAAGCACCGGGGAGCTGTTTTTT. It encodes CASQKSTGELFF.

This clonotype was observed at least ten times. The chain carries TRBV10-3 and TRBJ2-3; no clear D gene. Trimming left V 6 bases short and J 4 bases short, with 5 bases between. The CDR3 covers 11 residues. Germline CDR1 ENHRY, CDR2 SYGVKD. DNA of the CDR3: TGTGCCATCAGGTCGTCAGATACGCAGTATTTT. Translating it yields CAIRSSDTQYF.

This clonotype occurred a few times. This chain uses TRBV20-1 with TRBJ1-1; 9 nucleotides line up with TRBD1. This CDR3 has 14 amino acids. CDR1 is DFQATT, CDR2 SNEGSKA, per germline (reference sequence). The V segment lost 4 bases and the J segment 5 bases; nucleotides outside the gene matches: 8. Here the CDR3 reads CSATKLTGGTEAFF. The CDR3 DNA is TGCAGTGCTACCAAGCTGACAGGGGGTACTGAAGCTTTCTTT.

This clonotype was seen many times. The V call is TRBV15, the J call TRBJ2-2; D remains unclear. The CDR3 spans 18 residues. V shed 5 bases and J shed 1 base, with 20 bases lying between them. Germline CDR1 is LNHNV and CDR2 is YYDKDF (reference sequence). CDR3 in amino acids: CATSPGWFARRNTGELFF. CDR3 DNA: TGTGCCACCAGCCCCGGATGGTTCGCCCGGCGGAACACCGGGGAGCTGTTTTTT.

This clonotype was recorded many times. The chain uses TRBV29-1 and TRBJ2-2; TRBD1 is a possible D gene (5 bases). The germline V gene has CDR1 SQVTM and CDR2 ANQGSEA. Deletions cut 7 bases from V and 2 bases from J, with 11 bases between. This CDR3 spans 13 amino acids. The CDR3, as DNA: TGCAGCGGGCAGGGATACAACACCGGGGAGCTGTTTTTT. Protein product: CSGQGYNTGELFF.